This T cell receptor beta chain was recovered during a study of T cells in Graves' hyperthyroidism and ophthalmopathy. Reasons for excluding patients were uncontrolled infection, other autoimmune disease, pregnancy or lactation. Concerning this clonotype itself: A much larger clone differs by one base, so this may be a read error.

RNA transcripts served as the template for amplifying TCR beta CDR3 regions. The primer set for the first-round RT-PCR of the TCR CDR3 was HTBI. TCRdb reprocessed the multiplex PCR reads with MiXCR, giving one entry per CDR3 protein. The sample contains 600,000 to 900,000 distinct CDR3 sequences, about 16% of which appear only once. The origin of this receptor is a man aged 18 to 29 with Graves' hyperthyroidism. Sequencing was carried out using blood.

CDR3 amino acids: CASSRRIVQGTQYF. Written as DNA, the CDR3 is TGTGCCAGCTCACGCCGAATTGTACAAGGGACCCAGTACTTC. V usage is TRBV18 and J usage is TRBJ2-5; D not resolved. In germline, CDR1 is KGHSH, CDR2 LQKENI. The CDR3 spans 14 residues.